The 31 T cell receptor beta chains below were found in one sample sequenced in a study of shared clonotypes between healthy human individuals. Method: immunoSEQ multiplex PCR; TCRdb's copy keeps in-frame clones and lacks some. The repertoire consists of roughly 650,000 clones, with approximately 97% occurring once and the leading ten covering 0.057%. The source material was naive CD4+ T cells sorted from blood. Subset given: CD45RA+ positively selected. These receptors originate from a woman in her 30s in good health.

The chain is built from TRBV6-5 and TRBJ2-7, with D tentatively TRBD1 or TRBD2 (5 bases each). V lost 0 bases and J 5 bases, leaving 17 bases between the germline ends. Germline CDR1 and CDR2: MNHEY and SVGAGI. The CDR3 spans 16 residues. The CDR3 bases are TGTGCCAGCAGTTACTCGACTGGGGCTCTCGGGAACGAGCAGTACTTC. The encoded protein is CASSYSTGALGNEQYF.

This chain links TRBV9 with TRBJ1-2; 7 nucleotides align to TRBD1. Germline lookup yields CDR1 SGDLS and CDR2 YYNGEE. With V trimmed by 0 bases and J by 5 bases, 7 bases remained unmatched. This CDR3 contains 15 residues. CDR3 region: CASSVGAGGNYGYTF. In DNA, the CDR3 is TGTGCCAGCAGCGTAGGCGCAGGGGGAAATTATGGCTACACCTTC.

V usage is TRBV5-1 and J usage is TRBJ1-2, with D perhaps matching TRBD1 (5 bases). Trimming stripped 0 bases from V and 8 bases from J, with 17 bases between. The CDR3 totals 15 residues. Germline CDR1 and CDR2: SGHRS and YFSETQ. The CDR3 sequence is CASSLVGQGGDGYTF. CDR3 coding DNA: TGCGCCAGCAGCTTGGTTGGTCAGGGCGGAGACGGCTACACCTTC. The full variable domain, in which reference TRBV5-1 and TRBJ1-2 provide the parts outside the CDR3, is KAGVTQTPRYLIKTRGQQVTLSCSPISGHRSVSWYQQTPGQGLQFLFEYFSETQRNKGNFPGRFSGRQFSNSRSEMNVSTLELGDSALYLCASSLVGQGGDGYTFGSGTRLTVV.

The chain employs TRBV4-1 and TRBJ2-7; 7 bases line up with TRBD2. This CDR3 has 17 residues. V shed 0 bases, J shed 6 bases, and the junction held 14 bases outside the gene matches. Germline V lookup: CDR1 MGHRA, CDR2 YSYEKL. In DNA form, the CDR3 reads TGCGCCAGCAGCCAAGATTTTCGGCGGGAGTACTTCTCCGAGCAGTACTTC. This encodes CASSQDFRREYFSEQYF.

V and J are TRBV28 and TRBJ2-7; TRBD1 matches at 9 bases. Trimming cost V 6 bases and J 3 bases; bases outside gene matches: 9. The germline gives CDR1 MDHEN, CDR2 SYDVKM. The CDR3 consists of 15 residues. This CDR3 is CASRGTGGDFYEQYF. The CDR3 region has the DNA TGTGCCAGCAGGGGAACAGGGGGCGACTTCTACGAGCAGTACTTC.

The CDR3, as DNA: TGCAGCGTCCGGGGACAACTTAAAAACATTCAGTACTTC. Amino acids: CSVRGQLKNIQYF. This chain uses TRBV29-1 with TRBJ2-4, with a tentative D call TRBD1 (6 bases). V was pared by 6 bases and J by 4 bases, with 13 bases between. CDR3 size: 13 residues. The germline V gene has CDR1 SQVTM and CDR2 ANQGSEA.

In its sample, this clone was seen a few times. The J gene is TRBJ1-1, the V gene TRBV19, with D possibly matching TRBD1 (6 bases). The V gene lost 9 bases and the J gene lost 0 bases, with 11 bases spanning the gap. From germline, CDR1 is LNHDA and CDR2 SQIVND (reference sequence). This CDR3 is built from 13 residues. CDR3 nucleotides: TGTGCCAGCCTCGGACAGATGAACACTGAAGCTTTCTTT. Translation: CASLGQMNTEAFF.

CDR3 amino acids: CARASRELGGYTF. The CDR3 DNA is TGTGCCAGGGCCTCCCGGGAACTGGGCGGCTACACCTTC. The V and J genes are TRBV2 and TRBJ1-2, with D hard to call. The CDR3 loop spans 13 amino acids. Trimming cost V 9 bases and J 8 bases, with 19 bases left between them. Germline CDR1 reads SNHLY; CDR2 reads FYNNEI.

This clone was recorded only once. This chain connects TRBV6-5 to TRBJ2-1; TRBD1 agrees at 11 bases. The CDR3 contains 15 residues. The germline V gene has CDR1 MNHEY and CDR2 SVGAGI. Germline trimming cut 2 bases from V and 9 bases from J; bases unmatched to any gene: 6. The CDR3 nucleotides are TGTGCCAGCAGTTACCGGGACAGGGGGAACGTTGAGCAGTTCTTC. This gives the protein CASSYRDRGNVEQFF.

This clone was seen a handful of times. The chain carries TRBV5-1 and TRBJ1-3, with D uncertain. Germline assignment: CDR1 SGHRS and CDR2 YFSETQ. This CDR3 region has 13 residues. The V end lost 0 bases, the J end lost 0 bases, and 1 base lay between the germline ends. This CDR3 is CASSLDSGNTIYF. DNA of the CDR3: TGCGCCAGCAGCTTGGACTCTGGAAACACCATATATTTT.

The chain has TRBV5-6 and TRBJ2-3; 8 bases are a match to TRBD2. With 2 bases clipped from V and 0 bases from J, the junction kept 5 bases outside the gene matches. CDR1 is SGHDT, CDR2 YYEEEE, per germline. This CDR3 spans 16 amino acids. The DNA of the CDR3 is TGTGCCAGCAGCTTTCGGACTAGCCAAAGCACAGATACGCAGTATTTT. Protein: CASSFRTSQSTDTQYF.

This clone appeared once. The V call is TRBV4-2, the J call TRBJ1-1; D might be TRBD1 (6 bases). Germline CDR1 and CDR2: LGHNA and YNFKEQ. This CDR3 is built from 14 residues. Trimming shortened V by 4 bases and J by 5 bases, and 14 bases separated the two germline ends. In DNA form, the CDR3 reads TGTGCCAGCAGCCCCCCGGGAACAGGGACTGAAGCTTTCTTT. It codes for CASSPPGTGTEAFF.

This chain connects TRBV19 to TRBJ1-5, with D tentatively TRBD1 (5 bases). The CDR3 runs 12 residues. Germline assignment: CDR1 LNHDA and CDR2 SQIVND (reference sequence). V was pared by 7 bases and J by 6 bases, with 10 bases between. In DNA, the CDR3 is TGTGCCAGTACCGAGAGGGGTCAGCCCCAGCATTTT. It codes for CASTERGQPQHF. Drawing the rest from reference TRBV19 and TRBJ1-5, the complete variable domain is DGGITQSPKYLFRKEGQNVTLSCEQNLNHDAMYWYRQDPGQGLRLIYYSQIVNDFQKGDIAEGYSVSREKKESFPLTVTSAQKNPTAFYLCASTERGQPQHFGDGTRLSIL.

The CDR3 here is CASSLSSRGVTEAFF. CDR3 nucleotide sequence: TGTGCCAGCAGTTTATCGAGCCGAGGGGTCACTGAAGCTTTCTTT. This chain connects TRBV27 to TRBJ1-1; possible D gene TRBD1, 5 bases. The CDR3 sequence is 15 residues long. Trimming pared 0 bases from V and 4 bases from J, leaving 12 bases between. Germline V CDR1 and CDR2: MNHEY, SMNVEV (reference sequence).

This clone showed up just once. This rearrangement joins TRBV28 to TRBJ2-5, with 8 bases that match TRBD1. The J call could be wrong; TRBJ2-7 is a better fit for the DNA end. Germline V gene lookup returns CDR1 MDHEN and CDR2 SYDVKM. This CDR3 contains 15 residues. CDR3 nucleotides: TGTGCCAGCAGTACGCCGGGACAGGTACGATACGAGCAGTACTTC. Its protein product is CASSTPGQVRYEQYF.

The rearrangement joins TRBV5-5 to TRBJ1-3; D not certain. Germline assignment: CDR1 SGHKS and CDR2 YYEKEE (reference sequence). Trimming left V 4 bases short and J 2 bases short, with 10 bases between. The CDR3 length is 14 residues. As DNA, the CDR3 is TGTGCCAGCAGCATAGGGAGAACTGGAAACACCATATATTTT. Its translation is CASSIGRTGNTIYF.

This clone was counted a single time. The CDR3 loop reads CASNRNTEAFF. CDR3 in DNA: TGTGCCAGCAACAGAAACACTGAAGCTTTCTTT. The chain combines TRBV2 with TRBJ1-1; no firm D call. The CDR3 runs 11 residues. Germline V gene lookup returns CDR1 SNHLY and CDR2 FYNNEI. Trimming took 7 bases from V and 2 from J, leaving 5 bases between them.

The chain is built from TRBV28 and TRBJ2-3; D gene uncertain. Trimming took off 6 bases at V and 1 base at J, with 8 bases between the two ends. There are 13 residues in the CDR3. Per germline, CDR1 MDHEN and CDR2 SYDVKM. The CDR3 DNA is TGTGCCAGCAGGGGTGGAGGCACAGATACGCAGTATTTT. This gives the protein CASRGGGTDTQYF.

The chain uses TRBV6-1 and TRBJ1-1; D may be TRBD1 (5 bases). The CDR3 extends over 15 amino acids. The V gene's germline CDR1 is MNHNS and CDR2 SASEGT. Trimming took off 4 bases at V and 6 bases at J, with 18 bases between the two ends. DNA for the CDR3: TGTGCCAGCAGTGGTGACAGTGCCCTCGGCGCTGAAGCTTTCTTT. Its translation is CASSGDSALGAEAFF.

The chain combines TRBV4-1 with TRBJ2-7, with D perhaps given as TRBD1 or TRBD2 (5 bases each). This CDR3 is built from 15 residues. CDR1 MGHRA and CDR2 YSYEKL come from the germline V gene. V lost 1 base and J lost 6, with 16 bases in between. CDR3 loop: CASSQAYPEGTEQYF. The CDR3 region has the DNA TGCGCCAGCAGCCAAGCCTACCCGGAAGGGACCGAGCAGTACTTC.

The V gene is TRBV5-6, the J gene TRBJ2-7; 9 bases are shared with TRBD1. Germline CDR1 SGHDT, CDR2 YYEEEE. Trimming at V came to 0 bases and at J to 3 bases, leaving 4 bases not matched to a gene. The CDR3 has 15 residues. Written as DNA, the CDR3 is TGTGCCAGCAGCTTGGAGGGACAGGGCAACTACGAGCAGTACTTC. Translation gives CASSLEGQGNYEQYF.

This clone was found once. The chain employs TRBV6-4 and TRBJ1-5; D is ambiguous. The CDR3 is 13 residues long. Germline loops: CDR1 MRHNA, CDR2 SNTAGT. V shed 6 bases and J shed 5 bases, with 11 bases lying between them. The CDR3 reads CASSASRDQPQHF. The CDR3 DNA is TGTGCCAGCAGCGCCAGCCGGGATCAGCCCCAGCATTTT.

The rearrangement joins TRBV7-9 to TRBJ1-5; D uncertain. V lost 1 base and J 8 bases, leaving 9 bases between the germline ends. This CDR3 contains 13 residues. Per germline, CDR1 SEHNR and CDR2 FQNEAQ (reference sequence). This CDR3 is CASSLEGKKPQHF. CDR3 DNA: TGTGCCAGCAGCTTAGAAGGAAAGAAGCCCCAGCATTTT.

The CDR3 spells CASSWPGGGGYGYTF. Written as DNA, the CDR3 is TGTGCCAGCAGCTGGCCGGGAGGGGGCGGCTATGGCTACACCTTC. V and J are TRBV7-9 and TRBJ1-2, with 7 bases matching TRBD1. Germline CDR1 and CDR2: SEHNR and FQNEAQ (reference sequence). V was clipped by 4 bases and J by 4 bases; unmatched bases: 9. CDR3 length: 15 residues.

V gene TRBV6-6 combines with J gene TRBJ2-3; TRBD1 matches 9 bases. With V trimmed by 6 bases and J by 4 bases, 8 bases remained unmatched. The CDR3 has 15 residues. Germline CDR1 and CDR2: MNHNY and SVGAGI (reference sequence). The CDR3 bases are TGTGCCAGCAGCCCTCCCCGGACAGGGGCAGATACGCAGTATTTT. This sequence encodes CASSPPRTGADTQYF.

The rearrangement joins TRBV6-4 to TRBJ2-2; 8 nucleotides align to TRBD2. The CDR3 runs to 16 residues. The trim removed 4 bases at V and 5 bases at J, leaving 9 bases unmatched. Germline-derived CDR1 and CDR2 are MRHNA and SNTAGT. As DNA, the CDR3 is TGTGCCAGCAGTGTTGAAGCGGGAGTCAGAACCGGGGAGCTGTTTTTT. Translating it yields CASSVEAGVRTGELFF.

J is TRBJ2-3 and V is TRBV10-3, with D hard to call. The CDR3 runs 16 residues. V lost 2 bases to trimming and J lost 0 bases, with 12 bases between them. The germline gives CDR1 ENHRY, CDR2 SYGVKD. The chain's CDR3 is CAISEALTASTDTQYF. CDR3 bases: TGTGCCATCAGTGAGGCGTTGACGGCCAGCACAGATACGCAGTATTTT.

The chain recombines TRBV18 with TRBJ2-2, with no clear D. This CDR3 comprises 11 residues. Trimming left V 6 bases short and J 6 bases short, with 5 bases between. Germline lookup yields CDR1 KGHSH and CDR2 LQKENI. CDR3 coding DNA: TGTGCCAGCTCTTTTTCCGGGGAGCTGTTTTTT. Its protein product is CASSFSGELFF.

As concerns this clone: The missing conserved phenylalanine or tryptophan at the end of this CDR3 makes a read error likely. No DNA is shown, since the ends of the CDR3 on it are uncertain; the CDR3 is the one TCRdb lists. The V and J genes are TRBV29-1 and TRBJ1-1. The germline V gene encodes CDR1 SQVTM and CDR2 ANQGSEA. The CDR3 length is 8 residues, termini included. CDR3 residues: CSVGRGEK.

The chain combines TRBV6-5 with TRBJ1-2; TRBD1 is a possible D gene (5 bases). Trimming stripped 7 bases from V and 0 bases from J, with 9 bases between. Germline CDR1 reads MNHEY; CDR2 reads SVGAGI. The CDR3 totals 13 residues. This CDR3 reads CASTRGANYGYTF. The CDR3 DNA sequence: TGTGCCAGCACCCGAGGGGCTAACTATGGCTACACCTTC.

The rearrangement links TRBV5-4 to TRBJ1-1; 7 bases are a match to TRBD1. V trimming: 4 bases; J trimming: 7 bases; junction bases outside the gene matches: 4. Germline V gene data show CDR1 as SGHNT and CDR2 as YYREEE (reference sequence). This CDR3 is 12 amino acids long. The CDR3 sequence is CASSPNRGEAFF. The CDR3 DNA is TGTGCCAGCAGCCCAAACAGGGGTGAAGCTTTCTTT.